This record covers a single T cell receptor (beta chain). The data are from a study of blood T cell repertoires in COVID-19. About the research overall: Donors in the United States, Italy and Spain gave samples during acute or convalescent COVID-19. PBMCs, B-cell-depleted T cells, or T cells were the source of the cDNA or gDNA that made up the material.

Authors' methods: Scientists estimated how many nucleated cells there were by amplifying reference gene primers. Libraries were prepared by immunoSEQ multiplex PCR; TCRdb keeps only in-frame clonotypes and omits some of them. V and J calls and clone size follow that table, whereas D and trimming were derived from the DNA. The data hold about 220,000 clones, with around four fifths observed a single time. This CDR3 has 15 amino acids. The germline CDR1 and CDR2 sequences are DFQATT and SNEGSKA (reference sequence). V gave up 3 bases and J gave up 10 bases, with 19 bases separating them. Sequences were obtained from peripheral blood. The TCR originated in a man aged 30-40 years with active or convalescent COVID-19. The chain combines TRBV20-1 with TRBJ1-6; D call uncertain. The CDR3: CSASSGSNAASPLHF. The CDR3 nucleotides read TGCAGTGCTAGTTCGGGTAGCAATGCGGCGTCACCCCTCCACTTT.